This TCR beta chain stems from a study of blood T cells in healthy people across ages. Study context: The template switching approach captured approximately one barcoded beta molecule for every two T cells. Findings of the study overall: Donor CMV status, an unknown factor, possibly confounded changes in expanded clonotypes.

Germline assignment: CDR1 SGHTA and CDR2 FQGNSA. This CDR3 region has 14 residues. V trimming: 5 bases; J trimming: 7 bases; junction bases outside the gene matches: 7. Worth noting for this clonotype: Its antigen is currently unknown.

Then a second PCR, running roughly 7 to 11 cycles, was carried out with a sample-barcoded 5' primer and a J-beta primer mix. Tags on each cDNA molecule came from a template-switch adaptor with 12 random nucleotides. Via MiXCR, TCRdb re-called the 5' RACE reads, giving one row per CDR3 protein. The sample yields around 1.5 million distinct CDR3 sequences, about 31% seen once. V and J are TRBV7-2 and TRBJ1-4, with 7 bases fitting TRBD1. The sequenced sample consisted of blood. The TCR originated in a woman in her twenties or thirties in good health. In DNA, the CDR3 is TGTGCCAGCAGCCCACAGGGGAATGGTGAAAAACTGTTTTTT. This encodes CASSPQGNGEKLFF.